What follows are 7 T cell receptor beta chains derived from one specimen sequenced in a study of OX40 agonist ivuxolimab in advanced cancers. Only in-frame clones appear in the TCRdb table, and some are missing; sequencing was by immunoSEQ multiplex PCR. The table has about 33,000 clones, 84% seen once. The starting material was CD4+ or CD8+ T cells sorted from blood, obtained in a trial of the OX40 agonist ivuxolimab. The source of these receptors is an adult with an advanced solid tumor such as melanoma, head and neck, liver or kidney cancer.

This clone was found once. V gene TRBV2 combines with J gene TRBJ2-4; the D gene is possibly TRBD1 (5 bases). The V gene's germline CDR1 is SNHLY and CDR2 FYNNEI. V lost 2 bases and J 0 bases, leaving 11 bases between the germline ends. The CDR3 sequence is 16 residues long. DNA for the CDR3: TGTGCCAGCAGTGAACAAGACAGTATAGCCAAAAACATTCAGTACTTC. Its translation: CASSEQDSIAKNIQYF.

The genes are TRBV4-3 and TRBJ2-1; no reliable D call. The V gene's germline CDR1 is LGHNA and CDR2 YSLEER. The V and J ends lost 0 bases and 7 bases respectively, with 7 bases between them. The CDR3 contains 13 residues. The CDR3 spells CASSQDQLNEQFF. CDR3 DNA: TGCGCCAGCAGCCAAGATCAGCTAAATGAGCAGTTCTTC.

The chain carries TRBV5-1 and TRBJ2-7; 10 bases map to TRBD1. The CDR3 consists of 15 residues. With 0 bases clipped from V and 3 bases from J, the junction kept 3 bases outside the gene matches. The germline CDR1 and CDR2 sequences are SGHRS and YFSETQ. CDR3 nucleotide sequence: TGCGCCAGCAGCTTGGAGACAGGGGGCCTCTACGAGCAGTACTTC. This translates into CASSLETGGLYEQYF.

The V and J genes are TRBV19 and TRBJ1-5; unclear D gene. The germline CDR1 and CDR2 sequences are LNHDA and SQIVND (reference sequence). Between the trimmed V and J ends, which lost 4 bases and 2 bases, there was a span of 15 bases. The CDR3 sequence is 16 residues long. The CDR3: CASSNLGLGGNQPQHF. CDR3 DNA sequence: TGTGCCAGTAGTAACCTGGGTCTCGGGGGCAATCAGCCCCAGCATTTT.

V gene TRBV6-5 combines with J gene TRBJ2-3; no clear D. V lost 2 bases, J lost 2 bases, and 5 bases lay in between. Germline lookup yields CDR1 MNHEY and CDR2 SVGAGI. The CDR3 loop spans 13 amino acids. The CDR3 region is CASSYLSTDTQYF. In DNA form, the CDR3 reads TGTGCCAGCAGTTACCTATCCACAGATACGCAGTATTTT.

The V call is TRBV7-8, the J call TRBJ2-5, with D perhaps TRBD1 (5 bases). The better agreement between TRBJ2-7 and the DNA end casts doubt on the J call. The CDR3 runs 12 residues. The germline V gene encodes CDR1 SGHVS and CDR2 FQNEAQ. CDR3 DNA sequence: TGTGCCAGCAGCGGCGACAGTTCCGAGCAGTACTTC. Protein sequence: CASSGDSSEQYF.

The sample holds a few counts of this clone. The rearrangement uses TRBV11-2 and TRBJ2-5; 7 positions agree with TRBD2. Trimming removed 7 bases from V and 4 bases from J; junction bases left unmatched: 18. The V gene's germline CDR1 is SGHAT and CDR2 FQNNGV. The CDR3 is 17 amino acids. For the CDR3, the DNA is TGTGCCAGCAAGCGAAGGGCGGCTAGCGGACCATTAGAGACCCAGTACTTC. Amino acids: CASKRRAASGPLETQYF.